Described below is a single TCR beta chain sequence and its context. This record comes from a study of cytomegalovirus exposure and HLA in healthy donors. Germline CDR1 and CDR2: SQVTM and ANQGSEA. This CDR3 has 14 amino acids. Trimming left V 5 bases short and J 1 base short, with 11 bases between. Libraries were prepared by immunoSEQ multiplex PCR; TCRdb keeps only in-frame clonotypes and omits some of them. Of about 360,000 clones in the sample, just over 85% were seen once. V gene TRBV29-1 combines with J gene TRBJ2-2; unclear D gene. The sequencing sample was made of PBMCs. The TCR originated in a woman younger than 35 in good health and CMV-seronegative. The CDR3: CSVQNSGNTGELFF. The CDR3 DNA reads TGCAGCGTTCAAAATAGTGGGAACACCGGGGAGCTGTTTTTT.